The sequence of this T cell receptor (beta chain) was determined in a study of T cells in Graves' hyperthyroidism and ophthalmopathy. Broader study findings: Among clonotypes expanded in thyroid above 0.001, most were also found in blood. Ophthalmopathy, which appeared later, was predicted by the model a median 6.5 months before onset.

The V end was cut by 5 bases, the J end by 0 bases, with 10 bases between. Germline V gene lookup returns CDR1 MDHEN and CDR2 SYDVKM. The length of the CDR3 is 15 residues. Amplification of TCR beta CDR3 regions used RNA as the template. Researchers ran a first-round RT-PCR on the TCR CDR3 using the HTBI primer set. TCRdb processed the multiplex PCR reads anew with MiXCR; each CDR3 protein has one entry. The table records about 620,000 distinct CDR3 sequences, roughly 16% of them present only once. The study left out patients who had uncontrolled infection, other autoimmune disease, pregnancy or lactation. PBMCs came from 8.5 to 10 ml fresh peripheral blood. This clonotype was seen more than once but under ten times. As yet, its antigen is unknown.

What was sequenced was blood. The J gene is TRBJ2-2, the V gene TRBV28, with D unresolved. This TCR was recovered from a woman aged 25 to 39 with Graves' hyperthyroidism. Written as DNA, the CDR3 is TGTGCCAGCAGTGACTCGGATTCGAACACCGGGGAGCTGTTTTTT. Its translation: CASSDSDSNTGELFF. The whole variable domain, filled in from reference TRBV28 and TRBJ2-2, reads DVKVTQSSRYLVKRTGEKVFLECVQDMDHENMFWYRQDPGLGLRLIYFSYDVKMKEKGDIPEGYSVSREKKERFSLILESASTNQTSMYLCASSDSDSNTGELFFGEGSRLTVL.